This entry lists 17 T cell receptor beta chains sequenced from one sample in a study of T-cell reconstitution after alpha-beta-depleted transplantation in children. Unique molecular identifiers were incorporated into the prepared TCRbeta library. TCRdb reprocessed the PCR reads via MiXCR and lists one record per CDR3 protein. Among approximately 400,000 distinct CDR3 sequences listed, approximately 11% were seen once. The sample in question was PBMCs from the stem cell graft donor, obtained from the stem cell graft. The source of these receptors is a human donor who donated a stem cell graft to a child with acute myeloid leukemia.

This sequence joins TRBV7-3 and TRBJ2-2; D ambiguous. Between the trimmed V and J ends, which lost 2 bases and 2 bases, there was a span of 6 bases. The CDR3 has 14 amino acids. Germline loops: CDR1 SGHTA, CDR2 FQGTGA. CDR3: CASSLAENTGELFF. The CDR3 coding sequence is TGTGCCAGCAGCTTAGCTGAAAACACCGGGGAGCTGTTTTTT.

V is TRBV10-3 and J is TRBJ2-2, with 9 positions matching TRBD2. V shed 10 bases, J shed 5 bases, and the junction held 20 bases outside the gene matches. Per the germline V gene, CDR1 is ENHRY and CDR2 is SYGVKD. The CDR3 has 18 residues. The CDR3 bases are TGTGCCACACGGAACACTAACGCAGCGGGAGGCAATACCGGGGAGCTGTTTTTT. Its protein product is CATRNTNAAGGNTGELFF.

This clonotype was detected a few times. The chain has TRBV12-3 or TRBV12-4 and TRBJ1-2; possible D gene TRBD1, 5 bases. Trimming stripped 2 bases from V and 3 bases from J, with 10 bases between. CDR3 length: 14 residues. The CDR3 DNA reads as TGTGCCAGCAGTTTAACGGGGCCCTACTATGGCTACACCTTC. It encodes CASSLTGPYYGYTF.

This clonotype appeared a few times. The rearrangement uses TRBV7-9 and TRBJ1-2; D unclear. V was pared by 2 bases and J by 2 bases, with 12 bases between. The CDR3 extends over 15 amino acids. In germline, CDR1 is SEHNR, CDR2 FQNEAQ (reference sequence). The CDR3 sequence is CASSLRGSGNYGYTF. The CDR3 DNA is TGTGCCAGCAGCTTACGAGGCAGCGGGAACTATGGCTACACCTTC. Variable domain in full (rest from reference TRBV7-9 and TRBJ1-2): DTGVSQNPRHKITKRGQNVTFRCDPISEHNRLYWYRQTLGQGPEFLTYFQNEAQLEKSRLLSDRFSAERPKGSFSTLEIQRTEQGDSAMYLCASSLRGSGNYGYTFGSGTRLTVV.

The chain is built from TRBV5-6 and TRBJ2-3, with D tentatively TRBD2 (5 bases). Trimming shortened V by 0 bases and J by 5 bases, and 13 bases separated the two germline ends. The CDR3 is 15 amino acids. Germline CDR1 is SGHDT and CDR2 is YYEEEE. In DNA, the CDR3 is TGTGCCAGCAGCTTGGGGACTTCCATGGGAGATACGCAGTATTTT. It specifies CASSLGTSMGDTQYF.

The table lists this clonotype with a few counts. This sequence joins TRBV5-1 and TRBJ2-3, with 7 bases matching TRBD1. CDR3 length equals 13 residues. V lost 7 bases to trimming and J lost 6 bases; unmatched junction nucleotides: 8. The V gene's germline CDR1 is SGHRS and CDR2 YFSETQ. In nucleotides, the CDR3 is TGCGCCAGCCGGGACAGCTTTTCTGATACGCAGTATTTT. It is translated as CASRDSFSDTQYF.

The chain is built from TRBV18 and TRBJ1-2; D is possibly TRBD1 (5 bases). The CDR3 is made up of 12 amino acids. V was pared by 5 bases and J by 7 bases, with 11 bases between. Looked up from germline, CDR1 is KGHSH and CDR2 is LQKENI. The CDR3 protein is CASSTGRSGYTF. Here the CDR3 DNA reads TGTGCCAGCTCAACAGGTAGAAGTGGCTACACCTTC. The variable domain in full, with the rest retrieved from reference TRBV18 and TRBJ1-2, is NAGVMQNPRHLVRRRGQEARLRCSPMKGHSHVYWYRQLPEEGLKFMVYLQKENIIDESGMPKERFSAEFPKEGPSILRIQQVVRGDSAAYFCASSTGRSGYTFGSGTRLTVV.

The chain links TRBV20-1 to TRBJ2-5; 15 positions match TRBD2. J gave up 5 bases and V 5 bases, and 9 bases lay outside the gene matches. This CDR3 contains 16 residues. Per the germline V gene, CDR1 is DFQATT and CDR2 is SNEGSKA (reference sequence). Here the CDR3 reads CSAFRTSGRVSETQYF. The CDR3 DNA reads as TGCAGTGCTTTCCGGACTAGCGGGAGGGTATCGGAGACCCAGTACTTC.

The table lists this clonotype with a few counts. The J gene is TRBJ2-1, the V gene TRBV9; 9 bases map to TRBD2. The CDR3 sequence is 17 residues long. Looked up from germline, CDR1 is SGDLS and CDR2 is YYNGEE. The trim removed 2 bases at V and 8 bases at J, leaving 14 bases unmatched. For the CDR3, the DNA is TGTGCCAGCAGCGTCGATCTAGGCGGGGGGGTCGTCGATGAGCAGTTCTTC. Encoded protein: CASSVDLGGGVVDEQFF.

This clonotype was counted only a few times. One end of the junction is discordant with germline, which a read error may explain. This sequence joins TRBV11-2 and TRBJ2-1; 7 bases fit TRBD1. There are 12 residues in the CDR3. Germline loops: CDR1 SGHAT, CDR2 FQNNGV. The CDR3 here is CASSLTGAPEIF. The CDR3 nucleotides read TGTGCCAGCAGCCTTACAGGGGCCCCGGAAATCTTC.

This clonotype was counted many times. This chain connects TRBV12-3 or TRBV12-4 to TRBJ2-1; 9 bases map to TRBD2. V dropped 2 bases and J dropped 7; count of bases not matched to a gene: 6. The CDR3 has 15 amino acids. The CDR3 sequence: CASSLRSGGANEQFF. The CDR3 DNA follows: TGTGCCAGCAGTTTACGTAGCGGGGGTGCTAATGAGCAGTTCTTC.

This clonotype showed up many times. The CDR3 region is CASSSWTVAAETQYF. The CDR3 DNA reads TGTGCCAGCAGCTCGTGGACTGTTGCTGCGGAGACCCAGTACTTC. The V and J genes are TRBV7-2 and TRBJ2-5; possibly TRBD2 for D (5 bases). CDR3 length equals 15 residues. The V end was cut by 4 bases, the J end by 5 bases, with 17 bases between. CDR1 is SGHTA and CDR2 is FQGNSA in the germline V gene.

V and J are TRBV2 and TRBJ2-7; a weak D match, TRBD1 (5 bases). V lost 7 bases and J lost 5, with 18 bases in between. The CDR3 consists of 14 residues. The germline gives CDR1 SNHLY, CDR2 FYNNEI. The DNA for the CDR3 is TGTGCCAGCATCGCAAACCAGGGATTCCACGAGCAGTACTTC. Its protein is CASIANQGFHEQYF.

The CDR3 sequence: CASSLSGTSGYEQYV. CDR3 nucleotides: TGTGCCAGCAGCCTCTCGGGGACCAGCGGCTACGAGCAGTACGTC. The chain couples TRBV11-2 to TRBJ2-7, with D possibly called TRBD1 or TRBD2 (5 bases each). This CDR3 is 15 amino acids long. Per the germline V gene, CDR1 is SGHAT and CDR2 is FQNNGV. Trimming removed 5 bases at V and 3 bases at J, with 17 bases between.

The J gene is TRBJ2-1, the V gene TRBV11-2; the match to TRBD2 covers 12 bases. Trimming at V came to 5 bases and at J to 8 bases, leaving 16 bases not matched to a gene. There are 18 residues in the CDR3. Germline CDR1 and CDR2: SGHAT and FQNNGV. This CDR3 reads CASSRRGVSSGREDEQFF. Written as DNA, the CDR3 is TGTGCCAGCAGCCGCCGCGGGGTGTCTAGCGGGAGGGAGGATGAGCAGTTCTTC.

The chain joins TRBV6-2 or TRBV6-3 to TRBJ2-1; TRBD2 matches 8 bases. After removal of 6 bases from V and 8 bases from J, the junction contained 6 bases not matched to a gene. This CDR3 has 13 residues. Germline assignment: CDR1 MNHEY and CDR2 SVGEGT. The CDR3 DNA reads TGTGCCAGCAGCGGGACTAGTATGGATGAGCAGTTCTTC. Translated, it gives CASSGTSMDEQFF.

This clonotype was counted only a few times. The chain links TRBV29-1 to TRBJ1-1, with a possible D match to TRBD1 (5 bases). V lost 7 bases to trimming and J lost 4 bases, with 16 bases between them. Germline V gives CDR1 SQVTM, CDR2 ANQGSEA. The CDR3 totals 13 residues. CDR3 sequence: CSAQVGGGTEAFF. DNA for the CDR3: TGCAGCGCCCAGGTCGGGGGGGGCACTGAAGCTTTCTTT.